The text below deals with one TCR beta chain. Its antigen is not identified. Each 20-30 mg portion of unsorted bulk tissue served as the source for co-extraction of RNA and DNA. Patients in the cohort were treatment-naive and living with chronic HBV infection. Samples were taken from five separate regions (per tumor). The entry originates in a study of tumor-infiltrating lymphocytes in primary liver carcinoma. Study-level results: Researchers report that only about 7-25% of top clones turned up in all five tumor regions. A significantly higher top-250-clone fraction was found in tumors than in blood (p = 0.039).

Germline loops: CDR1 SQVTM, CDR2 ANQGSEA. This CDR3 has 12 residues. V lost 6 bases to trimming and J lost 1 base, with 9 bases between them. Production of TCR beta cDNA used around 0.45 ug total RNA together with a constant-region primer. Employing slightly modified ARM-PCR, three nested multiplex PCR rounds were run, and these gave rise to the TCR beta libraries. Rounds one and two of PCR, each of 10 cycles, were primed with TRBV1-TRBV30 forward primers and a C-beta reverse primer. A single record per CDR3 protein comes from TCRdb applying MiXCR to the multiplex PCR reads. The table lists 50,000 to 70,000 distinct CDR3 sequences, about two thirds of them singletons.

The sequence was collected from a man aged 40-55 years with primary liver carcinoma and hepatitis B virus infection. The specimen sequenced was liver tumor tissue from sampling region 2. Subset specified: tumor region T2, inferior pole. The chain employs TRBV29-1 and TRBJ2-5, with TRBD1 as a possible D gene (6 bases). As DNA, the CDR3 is TGCAGCGTGATAGGGGGCCAAGAGACCCAGTACTTC. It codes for CSVIGGQETQYF.